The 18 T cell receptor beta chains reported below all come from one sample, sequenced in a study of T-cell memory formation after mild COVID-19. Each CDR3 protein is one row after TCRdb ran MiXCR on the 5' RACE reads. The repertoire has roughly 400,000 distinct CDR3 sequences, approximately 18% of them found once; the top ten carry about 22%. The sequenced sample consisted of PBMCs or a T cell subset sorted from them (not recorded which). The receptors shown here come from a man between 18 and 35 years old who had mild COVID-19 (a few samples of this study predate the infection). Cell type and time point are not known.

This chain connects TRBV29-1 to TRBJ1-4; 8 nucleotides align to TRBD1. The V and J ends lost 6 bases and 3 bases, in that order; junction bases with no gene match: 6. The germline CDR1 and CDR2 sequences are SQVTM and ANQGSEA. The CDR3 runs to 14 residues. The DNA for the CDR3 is TGCAGCGTCTTCCAGGGGGCGGCTAATGAAAAACTGTTTTTT. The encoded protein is CSVFQGAANEKLFF.

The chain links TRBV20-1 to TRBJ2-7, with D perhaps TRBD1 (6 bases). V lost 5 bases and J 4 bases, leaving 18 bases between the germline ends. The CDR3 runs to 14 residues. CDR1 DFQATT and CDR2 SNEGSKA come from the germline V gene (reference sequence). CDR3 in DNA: TGCAGTGCTGTAAAGGACAGCGTCTCATACGAGCAGTACGTC. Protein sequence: CSAVKDSVSYEQYV.

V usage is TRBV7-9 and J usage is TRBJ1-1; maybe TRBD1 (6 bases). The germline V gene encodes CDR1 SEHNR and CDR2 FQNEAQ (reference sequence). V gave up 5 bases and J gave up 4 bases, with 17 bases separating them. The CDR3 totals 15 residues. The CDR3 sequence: CASSPWNRVATEAFF. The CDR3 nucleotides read TGTGCCAGCAGCCCCTGGAACAGGGTGGCCACTGAAGCTTTCTTT.

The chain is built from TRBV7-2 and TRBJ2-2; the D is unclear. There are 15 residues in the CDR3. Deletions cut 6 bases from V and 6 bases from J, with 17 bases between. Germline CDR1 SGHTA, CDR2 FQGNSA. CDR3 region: CASSPTFIHPGELFF. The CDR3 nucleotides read TGTGCCAGCAGTCCCACCTTTATCCACCCCGGGGAGCTGTTTTTT.

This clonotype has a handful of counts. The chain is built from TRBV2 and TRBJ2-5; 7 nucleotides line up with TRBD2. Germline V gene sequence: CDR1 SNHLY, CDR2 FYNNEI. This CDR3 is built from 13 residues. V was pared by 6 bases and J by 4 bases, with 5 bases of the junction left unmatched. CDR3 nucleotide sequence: TGTGCCAGCAGCGCGGGACTAAGAGAGACCCAGTACTTC. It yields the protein CASSAGLRETQYF.

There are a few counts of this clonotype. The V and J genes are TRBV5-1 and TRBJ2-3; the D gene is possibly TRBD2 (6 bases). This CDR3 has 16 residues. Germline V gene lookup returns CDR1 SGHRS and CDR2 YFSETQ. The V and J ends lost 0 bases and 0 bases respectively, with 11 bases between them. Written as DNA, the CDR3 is TGCGCCAGCAGCTTGGTTGGCGGGGACAGCACAGATACGCAGTATTTT. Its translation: CASSLVGGDSTDTQYF.

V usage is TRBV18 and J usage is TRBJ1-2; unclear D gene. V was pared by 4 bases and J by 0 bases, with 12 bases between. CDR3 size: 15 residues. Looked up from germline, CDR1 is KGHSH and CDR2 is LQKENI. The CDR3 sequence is CASSQRTDPNYGYTF. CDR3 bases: TGTGCCAGCTCACAACGGACGGACCCTAACTATGGCTACACCTTC.

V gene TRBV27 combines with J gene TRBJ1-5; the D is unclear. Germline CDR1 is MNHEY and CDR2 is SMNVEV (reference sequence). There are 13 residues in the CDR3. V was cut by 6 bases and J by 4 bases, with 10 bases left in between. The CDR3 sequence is CASSPRINQPQHF. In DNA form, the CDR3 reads TGTGCCAGCAGCCCGAGGATAAATCAGCCCCAGCATTTT.

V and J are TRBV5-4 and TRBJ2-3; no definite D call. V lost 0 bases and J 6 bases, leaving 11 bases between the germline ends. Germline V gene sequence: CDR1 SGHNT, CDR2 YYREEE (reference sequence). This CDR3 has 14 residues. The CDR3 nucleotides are TGTGCCAGCAGCTTGGTCTTAAATCGGGATACGCAGTATTTT. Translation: CASSLVLNRDTQYF.

The CDR3 loop is CASSQRARGGDTQYF. The CDR3 nucleotides read TGTGCCAGCAGCCAAAGGGCACGGGGGGGAGATACGCAGTATTTT. The chain joins TRBV7-6 to TRBJ2-3; 8 positions match TRBD2. With 5 bases clipped from V and 5 bases from J, the junction kept 9 bases outside the gene matches. Germline V gives CDR1 SGHVS, CDR2 FNYEAQ. The CDR3 totals 15 residues.

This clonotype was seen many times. The CDR3 is CAMQPGQGAGEQYF. For the CDR3, the DNA is TGTGCCATGCAACCGGGACAGGGGGCTGGCGAGCAGTACTTC. The gene calls are TRBV10-3 and TRBJ2-7, with 12 positions matching TRBD1. Germline assignment: CDR1 ENHRY and CDR2 SYGVKD. With V trimmed by 9 bases and J by 6 bases, 9 bases remained unmatched. The CDR3 extends over 14 amino acids.

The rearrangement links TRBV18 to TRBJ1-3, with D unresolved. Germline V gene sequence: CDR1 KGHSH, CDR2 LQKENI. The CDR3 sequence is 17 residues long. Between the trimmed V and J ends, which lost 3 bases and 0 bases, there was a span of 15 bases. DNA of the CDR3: TGTGCCAGCTCACCGTCCCAAGGGCGGACCTCTGGAAACACCATATATTTT. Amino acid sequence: CASSPSQGRTSGNTIYF.

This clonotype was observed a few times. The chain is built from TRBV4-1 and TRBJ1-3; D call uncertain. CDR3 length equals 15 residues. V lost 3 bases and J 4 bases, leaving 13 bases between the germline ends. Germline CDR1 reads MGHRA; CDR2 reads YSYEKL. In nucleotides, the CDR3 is TGCGCCAGCAGCCAGCCCTCCTCCGCGGGAAACACCATATATTTT. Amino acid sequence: CASSQPSSAGNTIYF.

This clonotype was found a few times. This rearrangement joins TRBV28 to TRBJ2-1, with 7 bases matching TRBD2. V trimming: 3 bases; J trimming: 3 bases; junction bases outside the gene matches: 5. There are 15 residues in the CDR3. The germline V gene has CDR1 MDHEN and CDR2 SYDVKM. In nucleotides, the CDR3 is TGTGCCAGCAGTTTGGGGCTAGCGGTCTACAATGAGCAGTTCTTC. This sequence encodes CASSLGLAVYNEQFF.

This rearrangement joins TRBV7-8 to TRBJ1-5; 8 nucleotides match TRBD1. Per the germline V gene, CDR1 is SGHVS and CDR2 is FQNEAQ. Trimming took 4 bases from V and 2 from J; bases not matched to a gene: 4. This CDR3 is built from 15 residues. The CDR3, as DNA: TGTGCCAGCAGCTGGACAGGGAAAGGCAATCAGCCCCAGCATTTT. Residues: CASSWTGKGNQPQHF.

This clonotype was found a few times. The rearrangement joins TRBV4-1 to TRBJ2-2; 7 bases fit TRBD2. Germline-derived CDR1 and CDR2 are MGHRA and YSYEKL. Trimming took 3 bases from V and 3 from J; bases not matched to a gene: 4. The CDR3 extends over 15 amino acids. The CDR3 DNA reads TGCGCCAGCAGCCAGGGGGAGGGTTACACCGGGGAGCTGTTTTTT. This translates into CASSQGEGYTGELFF.

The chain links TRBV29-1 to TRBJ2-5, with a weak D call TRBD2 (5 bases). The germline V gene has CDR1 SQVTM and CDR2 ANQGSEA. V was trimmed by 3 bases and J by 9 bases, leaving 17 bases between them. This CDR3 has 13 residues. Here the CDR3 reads CSVDGPRELAQYF. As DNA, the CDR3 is TGCAGCGTTGACGGGCCCCGGGAATTGGCCCAGTACTTC.

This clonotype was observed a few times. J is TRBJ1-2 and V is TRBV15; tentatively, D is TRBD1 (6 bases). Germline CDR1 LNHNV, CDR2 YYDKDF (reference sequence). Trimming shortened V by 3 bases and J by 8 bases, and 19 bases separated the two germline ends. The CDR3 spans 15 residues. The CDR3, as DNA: TGTGCCACCAGCAGGGGGGTCGGCAGGGGACCGGGCTACACCTTC. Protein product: CATSRGVGRGPGYTF. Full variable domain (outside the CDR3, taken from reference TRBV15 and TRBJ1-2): DAMVIQNPRYQVTQFGKPVTLSCSQTLNHNVMYWYQQKSSQAPKLLFHYYDKDFNNEADTPDNFQSRRPNTSFCFLDIRSPGLGDTAMYLCATSRGVGRGPGYTFGSGTRLTVV.